This T cell receptor (beta chain) stems from a study of T-cell reconstitution after alpha-beta-depleted transplantation in children (TCRdb year 2016). The study in broad terms: Using TCR repertoire profiling, the study followed T-cell immune reconstitution in a quantitative way in children after TCRalphabeta/CD19-depleted allogeneic hematopoietic cell transplantation. The study at large found these results: Over the following months the frequencies of hyperexpanded clones went down, and after one year T-cell counts and TCRbeta diversity were mostly credited to newly produced T cells. The high TCRbeta diversity at day 60 in some patients was ascribed to recipient T cells and intrathymic progenitors that had survived conditioning. The apparently early alphabetaT-cell count recovery about two months after transplant was reportedly dependent on only several hundred rapidly expanded clones derived from non-depleted graft cells.

This clonotype was counted at least ten times. Its cognate antigen has yet to be identified. No qualities accompany the bases; no much larger clone lies one base away. The label giving this sample's treatment or condition can be read as: allogeneic hematopoietic cell transplantation with graft depleted of TCRalphabeta T cells and CD19 B cells. The transplant recipients were children given TCRalphabeta/CD19-depleted allogeneic hematopoietic cell grafts. Libraries were built with PCR. Sequencing used an Illumina HiSeq 2500. Molecular barcoding was employed in the preparation of TCR libraries, with unique molecular identifiers being used to normalize TCRbeta repertoire quantification. Using fastp at Q25 and MiXCR, TCRdb reprocessed the public reads and kept productive beta chains. Rows matching on CDR3 protein sequence are summarized as one entry with the most common DNA and genes. For this sample the table gives 220,000 or so distinct CDR3 sequences, of which around 7.8% were detected only once. Clones ranked in the top ten supply 6.3% of the sample.

The V end loses 4 bases and the J end loses 4 bases, and a stretch of 10 bases separates them. Including the terminal cysteine and phenylalanine, the CDR3 comprises 13 residues. Only the CDR3 portion is preserved as DNA: 39 bases, with reading frame beginning at the first base. This TCR came from a male patient between 5 and 17 years old who had a stem cell transplant for acute lymphoblastic leukemia, so the T cells may come from the graft donor. Recombination joined TRBV12-3 or TRBV12-4 with TRBJ2-5; the D gene remains uncertain. The sequenced sample was PBMCs, mostly from graft donor cells, obtained 180 days after TCRalphabeta/CD19-depleted stem cell transplant. The bases read TGTGCCAGCAGTTCGTTAGGCCCAGAGACCCAGTACTTC. Its amino acids are CASSSLGPETQYF.